This T cell receptor beta chain was captured in a study of control samples from healthy donors and cancer patients. Germline CDR1 and CDR2: SNHLY and FYNNEI. This CDR3 is 14 amino acids long. Trimming took 10 bases from V and 2 from J, leaving 18 bases between them. This clone was counted a single time. Assay used: immunoSEQ multiplex PCR; TCRdb lists only in-frame clones, some missing. In the table there are approximately 100,000 clones, about 89% of which are singletons. The chain has TRBV2 and TRBJ2-7; possible D gene TRBD1, 6 bases. This receptor was obtained from a woman in her fifties or sixties in good health. Sequenced sample: blood. CDR3 in DNA: TGTGCCACTGGGGACCAGACAGGTACCTACGAGCAGTACTTC. Protein: CATGDQTGTYEQYF.